Given below is one T cell receptor beta chain in context. Participants spanned ages about 18 to 90 years and resided in about two dozen US areas. This sample was taken from a study of blood T cell repertoires in COVID-19. Overall study: T cells, B-cell-depleted T cells, or PBMCs supplied cDNA or gDNA.

Sequencing used immunoSEQ multiplex PCR; TCRdb keeps in-frame clones, though not all of them. The table lists some 170,000 clones, over 75% of them singletons. The sequencing sample was made of PBMCs or T cells enriched from blood (not recorded which). This clonotype originated in a man aged 40-49 years who had recovered from COVID-19.

CDR3 amino acids: CASSPIWSGGTDTQYF. The CDR3 nucleotides are TGTGCCAGCTCACCGATTTGGAGCGGGGGCACAGATACGCAGTATTTT. The chain joins TRBV18 to TRBJ2-3; TRBD2 matches 7 bases. CDR1 and CDR2 from the germline V gene are KGHSH and LQKENI. The ends lost 3 bases at V and 1 base at J; junction bases unmatched: 7. CDR3 length equals 16 residues.